This record concerns one T cell receptor (beta chain) sequence. PCR was performed using 60 Vbeta and 13 Jbeta primers. The method was immunoSEQ multiplex PCR; TCRdb's version includes in-frame clones alone and lacks a portion of them. In the table there are 150,000 to 200,000 clones, just under 80% of which are singletons. These data originate in a study of cytomegalovirus exposure and HLA in healthy donors. On the study more broadly: T cells numbering about 200 million yielded approximately 100 million unique TCR beta sequences in an earlier analysis.

Germline assignment: CDR1 SGHVS and CDR2 FNYEAQ. The CDR3 runs 15 residues. V lost 4 bases, J lost 5 bases, and 5 bases stayed unmatched. This sequence was found in a female donor in good health and CMV-seronegative. This chain connects TRBV7-6 to TRBJ1-5; 10 nucleotides line up with TRBD1. Sequencing was carried out using PBMCs. This CDR3 reads CASSSRQGADQPQHF. The CDR3 DNA follows: TGTGCCAGCAGCTCCCGACAGGGGGCCGATCAGCCCCAGCATTTT.